The 20 T cell receptor beta chains reported below all come from one sample, sequenced in a study of beta chain features in type 1 diabetes (dated by TCRdb to between 2017 and 2018). Library construction relied on the immunoSEQ multiplex PCR assay. All of the isolated RNA was reverse transcribed with the High Capacity cDNA Reverse Transcription Kit, so expressed TCRB transcripts were sequenced. TCRdb limited this immuneACCESS table to in-frame rearrangements with V and J called. A share of clones is missing; checked studies link under half to unresolved V genes, and the rest is unexplained. The sample records roughly 150,000 clones, 9% to 10% of which are singletons. Over 2% of the sample comes from the top ten. Sample: central memory CD4+ T cells from blood. These receptors all come from a woman aged 18-29 years in good health.

V gene TRBV9 combines with J gene TRBJ2-1, with 8 bases that match TRBD2. V was clipped by 0 bases and J by 5 bases; unmatched bases: 4. The CDR3 sequence is 15 residues long. Germline V CDR1 and CDR2: SGDLS, YYNGEE. As DNA, the CDR3 is TGTGCCAGCAGCGTAGCACTAGCGGAGAACAATGAGCAGTTCTTC. Protein sequence: CASSVALAENNEQFF.

The chain uses TRBV27 and TRBJ1-5; the D gene is possibly TRBD1 (6 bases). Per germline, CDR1 MNHEY and CDR2 SMNVEV (reference sequence). This CDR3 region has 12 residues. Trimming pared 3 bases from V and 8 bases from J, leaving 8 bases between. CDR3 coding DNA: TGTGCCAGCAGTTTCAGGGGTGAGCCCCAGCATTTT. The encoded protein is CASSFRGEPQHF.

This clone was observed a handful of times. The rearrangement joins TRBV7-9 to TRBJ1-6, with D possibly TRBD1 on 5 matching bases. V lost 5 bases to trimming and J lost 8 bases, with 13 bases between them. The CDR3 consists of 14 residues. Germline values: CDR1 SEHNR, CDR2 FQNEAQ (reference sequence). The CDR3 spells CASSRGLLDSPLHF. The CDR3 coding sequence is TGTGCCAGCAGCCGGGGACTGCTCGATTCACCCCTCCACTTT.

In this sample, this clone turned up a few times. The chain combines TRBV29-1 with TRBJ2-3; 7 nucleotides align to TRBD2. CDR1 and CDR2 (germline): SQVTM, ANQGSEA. V lost 3 bases, J lost 7 bases, and 10 bases stayed unmatched. This CDR3 is built from 14 residues. CDR3 amino acids: CSVDGRERGNTQYF. DNA of the CDR3: TGCAGCGTTGACGGGCGGGAGAGAGGGAATACGCAGTATTTT.

The V and J genes are TRBV6-6 and TRBJ2-5, with D possibly TRBD1 on 6 matching bases. Trimming cost V 5 bases and J 6 bases, with 13 bases left between them. Germline CDR1 reads MNHNY; CDR2 reads SVGAGI (reference sequence). The CDR3 covers 13 residues. CDR3 sequence reads: CASSSLGAQTQYF. In DNA, the CDR3 is TGTGCCAGCAGTAGCCTGGGGGCCCAGACCCAGTACTTC.

The sample holds a few counts of this clone. The chain links TRBV4-1 to TRBJ2-1, with 7 positions matching TRBD2. This CDR3 spans 15 amino acids. The V segment lost 1 base and the J segment 0 bases; nucleotides outside the gene matches: 0. Germline CDR1 and CDR2: MGHRA and YSYEKL. The CDR3 protein is CASSQGGGSYNEQFF. CDR3 bases: TGCGCCAGCAGCCAAGGCGGGGGCTCCTACAATGAGCAGTTCTTC.

Only a few counts were recorded for this clone. The chain links TRBV7-3 to TRBJ2-1; 9 bases map to TRBD2. The V and J ends lost 2 bases and 6 bases, in that order; junction bases with no gene match: 5. CDR3 length: 15 residues. The germline V gene encodes CDR1 SGHTA and CDR2 FQGTGA. CDR3 in amino acids: CASSLSAGGINEQFF. Here the CDR3 DNA reads TGTGCCAGCAGCTTATCGGCGGGGGGGATCAATGAGCAGTTCTTC.

This chain uses TRBV5-6 with TRBJ2-2; D is unresolved. Germline CDR1 SGHDT, CDR2 YYEEEE. This CDR3 has 13 amino acids. The V end was cut by 3 bases, the J end by 1 base, with 4 bases between. For the CDR3, the DNA is TGTGCCAGCAGCTCGAGGAACACCGGGGAGCTGTTTTTT. Translating it yields CASSSRNTGELFF.

This clone was seen only a few times. The chain links TRBV4-1 to TRBJ2-3; TRBD2 matches at 8 bases. The CDR3 is 18 amino acids. Germline lookup yields CDR1 MGHRA and CDR2 YSYEKL. Losses at the gene ends were 1 base for V and 0 bases for J; bases not matched to a gene: 9. The CDR3 DNA reads TGCGCCAGCAGCCAAGGGGACGGGAGGGGGACTAGCACAGATACGCAGTATTTT. Its protein is CASSQGDGRGTSTDTQYF.

This chain uses TRBV4-3 with TRBJ2-6; maybe TRBD2 (7 bases). This CDR3 has 18 residues. Trimming pared 1 base from V and 0 bases from J, leaving 13 bases between. Germline CDR1 is LGHNA and CDR2 is YSLEER. CDR3: CASSQGRGANSGANVLTF. The CDR3 DNA reads TGCGCCAGCAGCCAAGGACGGGGGGCTAACTCTGGGGCCAACGTCCTGACTTTC.

This clone was recorded many times. The chain links TRBV7-9 to TRBJ2-2; 9 nucleotides match TRBD1. The CDR3 runs to 15 residues. Germline V gene data show CDR1 as SEHNR and CDR2 as FQNEAQ (reference sequence). The V gene end was trimmed by 5 bases and the J gene end by 5 bases; junction bases not matched to a gene: 6. CDR3 sequence reads: CASSTSGTGTGELFF. The CDR3 region has the DNA TGTGCCAGCAGCACAAGTGGGACAGGGACCGGGGAGCTGTTTTTT.

The V call is TRBV14, the J call TRBJ1-4; 8 positions agree with TRBD1. The CDR3 runs to 15 residues. V dropped 5 bases and J dropped 8; count of bases not matched to a gene: 10. The germline gives CDR1 SGHDN, CDR2 FVKESK. CDR3 DNA sequence: TGTGCCAGCAGCGCCTGGACAGGGCAGGACGAAAAACTGTTTTTT. Protein: CASSAWTGQDEKLFF.

This rearrangement joins TRBV7-2 to TRBJ2-3, with 15 bases matching TRBD2. CDR1 is SGHTA, CDR2 FQGNSA, per germline. J was trimmed by 4 bases and V by 5 bases; bases with no gene match: 4. This CDR3 has 16 amino acids. Here the CDR3 DNA reads TGTGCCAGCAGCAGATGGACTAGCGGGAGGGCAGATACGCAGTATTTT. As protein: CASSRWTSGRADTQYF.

This clone has only a few counts. This sequence joins TRBV5-1 and TRBJ2-1; the match to TRBD2 covers 14 bases. Looked up from germline, CDR1 is SGHRS and CDR2 is YFSETQ. V lost 4 bases to trimming and J lost 7 bases; unmatched junction nucleotides: 7. This CDR3 comprises 16 residues. CDR3 sequence: CASSEGTSGRGNEQFF. CDR3 bases: TGCGCCAGCAGCGAGGGGACTAGCGGGAGAGGAAATGAGCAGTTCTTC.

The CDR3 DNA sequence: TGCGCCAGCAGCCCTTCCGACAGCTATGGCTACACCTTC. Translation: CASSPSDSYGYTF. This chain links TRBV4-3 with TRBJ1-2; TRBD1 is a possible D gene (5 bases). Trimming pared 4 bases from V and 4 bases from J, leaving 10 bases between. The CDR3 covers 13 residues. Germline V lookup: CDR1 LGHNA, CDR2 YSLEER.

At least ten counts were recorded for this clone. The V call is TRBV7-2, the J call TRBJ1-2, with D perhaps TRBD1 (5 bases). Per the germline V gene, CDR1 is SGHTA and CDR2 is FQGNSA. The CDR3 totals 13 residues. V was clipped by 5 bases and J by 4 bases, with 11 bases between them. CDR3 DNA sequence: TGTGCCAGCAGCCCCCGCAGGGCCTATGGCTACACCTTC. This gives the protein CASSPRRAYGYTF.

V and J are TRBV6-5 and TRBJ1-2, with a tentative D call TRBD1 (5 bases). Germline V gene sequence: CDR1 MNHEY, CDR2 SVGAGI. V was trimmed by 10 bases and J by 3 bases, leaving 12 bases between them. The CDR3 length is 12 residues. In DNA form, the CDR3 reads TGTGCCACTGGGGGGGACTACTATGGCTACACCTTC. Residues: CATGGDYYGYTF.

V is TRBV7-2 and J is TRBJ2-7; D is possibly TRBD1 (6 bases). This CDR3 is 15 amino acids long. Trimming pared 5 bases from V and 3 bases from J, leaving 17 bases between. Germline-derived CDR1 and CDR2 are SGHTA and FQGNSA. The CDR3, as DNA: TGTGCCAGCAGCCAACCACCCGGACAGAGCTACGAGCAGTACTTC. It encodes CASSQPPGQSYEQYF.

CDR3 sequence reads: CASSLALDRRGDEQFF. CDR3 DNA sequence: TGTGCCAGCAGCTTAGCGTTGGACAGGCGGGGGGATGAGCAGTTCTTC. The chain joins TRBV11-1 to TRBJ2-1, with a possible D match to TRBD2 (8 bases). The CDR3 loop spans 16 amino acids. V lost 0 bases, J lost 8 bases, and 17 bases lay in between. CDR1 SGHAT and CDR2 FQDESV come from the germline V gene (reference sequence). The full variable domain, in which reference TRBV11-1 and TRBJ2-1 provide the parts outside the CDR3, is EAEVAQSPRYKITEKSQAVAFWCDPISGHATLYWYRQILGQGPELLVQFQDESVVDDSQLPKDRFSAERLKGVDSTLKIQPAELGDSAMYLCASSLALDRRGDEQFFGPGTRLTVL.

This clone appeared a few times. The chain couples TRBV12-5 to TRBJ2-1; D remains unclear. The V and J ends lost 6 bases and 12 bases respectively, with 15 bases between them. The CDR3 sequence is 12 residues long. Per the germline V gene, CDR1 is LGHNT and CDR2 is FRNRAP. The CDR3 nucleotides are TGTGCTAGTGGCCTACAGACGATTTGGCAGTTCTTC. It translates to CASGLQTIWQFF. The full variable domain, with the rest looked up from reference TRBV12-5 and TRBJ2-1, is DARVTQTPRHKVTEMGQEVTMRCQPILGHNTVFWYRQTMMQGLELLAYFRNRAPLDDSGMPKDRFSAEMPDATLATLKIQPSEPRDSAVYFCASGLQTIWQFFGPGTRLTVL.